This is a list of T cell receptor beta chains from one sample in a study of response to subunit inactivated influenza vaccine. TCRdb itself ran the RT-PCR reads through MiXCR, one entry per CDR3 protein. Here the sample spans about 300,000 distinct CDR3 sequences, approximately 21% being singletons. Here the sequenced sample was PBMCs from blood, taken about 20 months after vaccination. All receptors come from a man aged 50-75 years who received an inactivated influenza vaccine. Both conserved end residues are part of each CDR3. For some rows the clone size is stated as once, few or many, or as a class when expanded; others skip it.

. | TRBV10-3 | CAISESGSSSSYEQYF
. | TRBV4-3 | CASSPRGGGNEKLFF
few | TRBV20-1 | CSASFRNSYEQYF
. | TRBV4-3 | CASSQDGTSGGDEQFF
once | TRBV12-3/TRBV12-4 | CASSQYSGGIKPDTQYF
. | TRBV10-3 | CAISEGTLGTQYF
many | TRBV27 | CASSQAGLKEKLFF
. | TRBV6-1 | CASRTTLGGERGYTDTQYF
few | TRBV5-3 | CARSLSGKVNQPQHF
many | TRBV3-1 | CASSLIGGTGVQTNYGYTF
few | TRBV4-1 | CASSQDPANYGYTF